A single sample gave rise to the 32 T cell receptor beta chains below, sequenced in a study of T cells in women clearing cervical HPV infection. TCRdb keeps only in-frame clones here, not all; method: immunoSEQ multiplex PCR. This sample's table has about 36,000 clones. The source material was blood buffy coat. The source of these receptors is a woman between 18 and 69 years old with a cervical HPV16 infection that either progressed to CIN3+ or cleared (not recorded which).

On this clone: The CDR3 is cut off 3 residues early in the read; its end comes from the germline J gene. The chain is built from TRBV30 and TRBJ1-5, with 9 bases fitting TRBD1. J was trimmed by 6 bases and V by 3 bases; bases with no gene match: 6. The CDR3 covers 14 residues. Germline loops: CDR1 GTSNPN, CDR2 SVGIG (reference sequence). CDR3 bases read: TGTGCCTGGAGCGCCGACAGGGGGGGTCAGCCC. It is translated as CAWSADRGGQP. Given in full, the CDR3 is CAWSADRGGQPQHF. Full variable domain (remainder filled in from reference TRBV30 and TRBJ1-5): SQTIHQWPATLVQPVGSPLSLECTVEGTSNPNLYWYRQAAGRGLQLLFYSVGIGQISSEVPQNLSASRPQDRQFILSSKKLLLSDSGFYLCAWSADRGGQPQHFGDGTRLSIL.

The CDR3 loop is CASSFSGQIYNEQFF. The sequenced part of the CDR3 DNA is TGTGCCAGCAGCTTCTCGGGACAAATCTACAATGAG. The chain recombines TRBV5-6 with TRBJ2-1, with TRBD1 as a possible D gene (6 bases). The read ends 3 residues shy of where the CDR3 ends; the end is completed using the germline J gene. Trimming took 2 bases from V and 3 from J, leaving 12 bases between them. From germline, CDR1 is SGHDT and CDR2 YYEEEE. This CDR3 region has 15 residues. Supplemented by reference TRBV5-6 and TRBJ2-1, the full variable domain reads DAGVTQSPTHLIKTRGQQVTLRCSPKSGHDTVSWYQQALGQGPQFIFQYYEEEERQRGNFPDRFSGHQFPNYSSELNVNALLLGDSALYLCASSFSGQIYNEQFFGPGTRLTVL.

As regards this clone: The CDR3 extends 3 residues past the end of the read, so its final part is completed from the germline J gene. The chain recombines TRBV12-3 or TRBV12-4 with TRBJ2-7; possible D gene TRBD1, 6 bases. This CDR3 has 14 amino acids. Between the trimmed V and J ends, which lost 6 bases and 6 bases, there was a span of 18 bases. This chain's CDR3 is CASRPWTASLEQYF. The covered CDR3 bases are TGTGCCAGCAGACCCTGGACAGCTTCCCTCGAG.

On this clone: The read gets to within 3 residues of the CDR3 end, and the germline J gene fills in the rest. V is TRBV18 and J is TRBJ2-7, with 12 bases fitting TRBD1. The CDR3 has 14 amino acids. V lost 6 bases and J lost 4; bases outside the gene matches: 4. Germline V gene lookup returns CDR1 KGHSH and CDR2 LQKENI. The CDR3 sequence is CASSGTGGIYEQYF. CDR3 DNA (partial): TGTGCCAGCTCCGGGACAGGGGGCATTTACGAG.

CDR3 DNA, as far as it was read: TGTGCCAGCAGCCTGGACCAGGGGTGGGGAAACACC. It yields the protein CASSLDQGWGNT. From start to end, the CDR3 is CASSLDQGWGNTIYF. V and J are TRBV5-5 and TRBJ1-3, with D tentatively TRBD1 (6 bases). The CDR3 end falls 3 residues outside the read, so it is completed with the germline J gene. V was cut by 4 bases and J by 4 bases, with 15 bases left in between. This CDR3 region has 15 residues. Per the germline V gene, CDR1 is SGHKS and CDR2 is YYEKEE (reference sequence).

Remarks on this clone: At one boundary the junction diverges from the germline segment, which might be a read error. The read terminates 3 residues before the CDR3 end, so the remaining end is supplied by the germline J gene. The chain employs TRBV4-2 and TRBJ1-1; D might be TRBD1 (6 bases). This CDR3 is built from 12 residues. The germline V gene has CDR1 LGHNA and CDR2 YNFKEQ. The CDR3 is CASSPLQGEAFF. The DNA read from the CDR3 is TGCGCCAGCAGCCCCTTACAGGGTGAA.

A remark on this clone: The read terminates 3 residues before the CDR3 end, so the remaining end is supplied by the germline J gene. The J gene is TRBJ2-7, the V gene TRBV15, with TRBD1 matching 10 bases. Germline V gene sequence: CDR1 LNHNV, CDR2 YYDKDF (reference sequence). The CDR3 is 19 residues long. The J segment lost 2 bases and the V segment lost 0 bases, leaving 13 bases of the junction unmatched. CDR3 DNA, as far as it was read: TGTGCCACCAGCAGAGATTATCCCGGGACAGGGGTGTTCCCCTACGAG. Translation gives CATSRDYPGTGVFPYE. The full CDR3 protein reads CATSRDYPGTGVFPYEQYF.

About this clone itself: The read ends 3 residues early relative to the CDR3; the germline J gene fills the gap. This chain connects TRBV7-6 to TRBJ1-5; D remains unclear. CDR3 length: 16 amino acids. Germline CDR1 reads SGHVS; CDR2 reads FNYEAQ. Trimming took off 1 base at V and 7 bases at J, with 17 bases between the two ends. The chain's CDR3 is CASSLGFPVLGQPQHF. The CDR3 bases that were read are TGTGCCAGCAGCTTAGGTTTTCCGGTCTTAGGGCAGCCC.

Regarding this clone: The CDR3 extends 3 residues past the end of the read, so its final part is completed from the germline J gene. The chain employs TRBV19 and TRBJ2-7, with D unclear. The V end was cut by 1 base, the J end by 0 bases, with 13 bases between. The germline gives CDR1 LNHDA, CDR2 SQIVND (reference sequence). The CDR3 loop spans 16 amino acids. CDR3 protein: CASSIVGWADSYEQYF. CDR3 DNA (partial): TGTGCCAGTAGTATAGTCGGTTGGGCTGACTCCTACGAG.

The CDR3 sequence: CASSPGQGAGQPQHF. The sequenced CDR3 bases are TGTGCCAGCAGCCCGGGACAGGGGGCGGGTCAGCCC. The chain has TRBV7-6 and TRBJ1-5, with 12 bases aligning to TRBD1. The read comes to an end 3 residues before the CDR3 does, leaving the germline J gene to fill in the end. Germline V gene lookup returns CDR1 SGHVS and CDR2 FNYEAQ. The J segment lost 6 bases and the V segment lost 5 bases, leaving 5 bases of the junction unmatched. The CDR3 runs to 15 residues.

The sequenced CDR3 bases are TGCGCCAGCAGCCCGCGTGGTAACGCGGGAGTATGGAATGAG. It specifies CASSPRGNAGVWNE. The CDR3 reads in full as CASSPRGNAGVWNEQFF. The rearrangement links TRBV4-1 to TRBJ2-1, with TRBD2 matching over 7 bases. The CDR3 end lies 3 residues beyond the end of the read and is filled in from the germline J gene. Germline CDR1 is MGHRA and CDR2 is YSYEKL. The CDR3 covers 17 residues. With 4 bases clipped from V and 7 bases from J, the junction kept 16 bases outside the gene matches.

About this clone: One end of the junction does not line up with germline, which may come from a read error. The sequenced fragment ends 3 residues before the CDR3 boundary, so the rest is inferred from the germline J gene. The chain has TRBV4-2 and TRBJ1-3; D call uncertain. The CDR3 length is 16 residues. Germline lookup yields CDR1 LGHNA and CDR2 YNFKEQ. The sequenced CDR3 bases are TGCGCCAGCAGCCAAGATCAGGTTATCTCTGGAAACACC. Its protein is CASSQDQVISGNT. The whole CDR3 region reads CASSQDQVISGNTIYF.

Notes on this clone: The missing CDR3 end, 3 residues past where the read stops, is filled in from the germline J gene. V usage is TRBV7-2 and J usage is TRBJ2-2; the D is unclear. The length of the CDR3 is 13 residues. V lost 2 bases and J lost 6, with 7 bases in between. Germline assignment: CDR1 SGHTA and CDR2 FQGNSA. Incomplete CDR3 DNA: TGTGCCAGCAGCTTAAGCTCCGCCGGGGAG. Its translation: CASSLSSAGE. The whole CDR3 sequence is CASSLSSAGELFF.

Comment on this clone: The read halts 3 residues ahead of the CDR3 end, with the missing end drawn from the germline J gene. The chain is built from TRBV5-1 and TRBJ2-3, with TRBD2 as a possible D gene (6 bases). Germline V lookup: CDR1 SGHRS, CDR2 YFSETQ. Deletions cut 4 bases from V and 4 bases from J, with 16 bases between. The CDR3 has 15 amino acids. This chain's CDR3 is CASSLGELAADTQYF. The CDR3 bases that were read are TGCGCCAGCAGCCTGGGGGAATTAGCGGCAGATACG. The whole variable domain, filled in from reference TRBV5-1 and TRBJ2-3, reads KAGVTQTPRYLIKTRGQQVTLSCSPISGHRSVSWYQQTPGQGLQFLFEYFSETQRNKGNFPGRFSGRQFSNSRSEMNVSTLELGDSALYLCASSLGELAADTQYFGPGTRLTVL.

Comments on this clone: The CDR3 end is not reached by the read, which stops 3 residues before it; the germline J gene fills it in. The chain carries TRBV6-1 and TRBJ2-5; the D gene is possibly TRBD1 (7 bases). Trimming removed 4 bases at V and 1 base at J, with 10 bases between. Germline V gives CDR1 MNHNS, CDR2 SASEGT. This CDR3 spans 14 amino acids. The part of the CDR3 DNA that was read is TGTGCCAGCAGTGGCCAGGGGGGCCAAGAGACC. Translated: CASSGQGGQET. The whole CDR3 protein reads CASSGQGGQETQYF.

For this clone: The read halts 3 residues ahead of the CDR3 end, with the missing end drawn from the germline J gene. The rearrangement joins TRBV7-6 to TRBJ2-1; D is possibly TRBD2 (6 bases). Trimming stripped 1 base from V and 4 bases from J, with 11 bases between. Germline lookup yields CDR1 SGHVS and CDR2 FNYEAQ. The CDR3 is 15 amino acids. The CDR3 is CASSLDGTRYNEQFF. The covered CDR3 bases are TGTGCCAGCAGCTTAGACGGGACTCGATACAATGAG.

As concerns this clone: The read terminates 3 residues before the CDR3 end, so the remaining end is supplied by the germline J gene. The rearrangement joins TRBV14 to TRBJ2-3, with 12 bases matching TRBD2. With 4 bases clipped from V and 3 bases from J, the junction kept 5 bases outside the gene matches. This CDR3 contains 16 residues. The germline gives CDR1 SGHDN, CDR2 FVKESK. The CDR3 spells CASSLGLAGGTDTQYF. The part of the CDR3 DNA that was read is TGTGCCAGCAGCCTGGGACTAGCGGGCGGTACAGATACG.

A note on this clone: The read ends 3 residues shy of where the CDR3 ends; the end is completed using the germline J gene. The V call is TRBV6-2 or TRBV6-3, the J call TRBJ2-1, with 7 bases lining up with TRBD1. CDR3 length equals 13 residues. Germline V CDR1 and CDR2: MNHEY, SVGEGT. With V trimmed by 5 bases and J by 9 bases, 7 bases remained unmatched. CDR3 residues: CASSTLTGTEQFF. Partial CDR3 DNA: TGTGCCAGCAGTACCTTGACAGGGACTGAG.

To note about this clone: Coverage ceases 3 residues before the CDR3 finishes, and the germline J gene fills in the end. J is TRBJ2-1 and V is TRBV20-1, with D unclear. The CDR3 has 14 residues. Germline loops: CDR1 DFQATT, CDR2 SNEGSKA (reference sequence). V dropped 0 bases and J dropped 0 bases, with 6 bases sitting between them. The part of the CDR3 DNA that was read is TGCAGTGCTAGAGACTACAGCTCCTACAATGAG. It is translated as CSARDYSSYNE. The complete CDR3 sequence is CSARDYSSYNEQFF.

CDR3 bases read: TGTGCCAGCAGCCCCGGACAGGGTTTCGACAATGAC. It translates to CASSPGQGFDND. The full CDR3 protein is CASSPGQGFDNDYTF. J is TRBJ1-2 and V is TRBV7-9; TRBD1 matches at 8 bases. Coverage ceases 3 residues before the CDR3 finishes, and the germline J gene fills in the end. Germline assignment: CDR1 SEHNR and CDR2 FQNEAQ (reference sequence). This CDR3 contains 15 residues. The full variable domain, with the rest looked up from reference TRBV7-9 and TRBJ1-2, is DTGVSQNPRHKITKRGQNVTFRCDPISEHNRLYWYRQTLGQGPEFLTYFQNEAQLEKSRLLSDRFSAERPKGSFSTLEIQRTEQGDSAMYLCASSPGQGFDNDYTFGSGTRLTVV.

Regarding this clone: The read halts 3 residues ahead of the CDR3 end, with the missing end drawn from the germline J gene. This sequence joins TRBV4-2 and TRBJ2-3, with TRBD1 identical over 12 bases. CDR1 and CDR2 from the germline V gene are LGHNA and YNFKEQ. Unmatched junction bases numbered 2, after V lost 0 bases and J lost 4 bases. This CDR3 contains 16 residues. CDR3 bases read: TGTGCCAGCAGCCAAGATGGGACAGGGGGCGCAGATACG. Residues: CASSQDGTGGADT. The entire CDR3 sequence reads CASSQDGTGGADTQYF.

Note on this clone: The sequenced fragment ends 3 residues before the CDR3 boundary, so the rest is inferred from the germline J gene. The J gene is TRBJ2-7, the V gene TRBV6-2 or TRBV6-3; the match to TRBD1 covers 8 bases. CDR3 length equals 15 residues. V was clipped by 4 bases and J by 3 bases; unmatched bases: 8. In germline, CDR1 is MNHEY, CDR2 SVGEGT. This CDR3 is CASSSWTGMGYEQYF. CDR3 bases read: TGTGCCAGCAGTTCCTGGACAGGGATGGGCTACGAG.

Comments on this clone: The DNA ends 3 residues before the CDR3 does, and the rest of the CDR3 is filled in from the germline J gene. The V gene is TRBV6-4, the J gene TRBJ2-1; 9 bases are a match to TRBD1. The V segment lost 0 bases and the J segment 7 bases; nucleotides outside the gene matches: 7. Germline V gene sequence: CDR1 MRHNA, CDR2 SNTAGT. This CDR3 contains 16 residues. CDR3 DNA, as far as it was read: TGTGCCAGCAGTGACTCCCCGGGACAGGGAAGTAATGAG. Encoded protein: CASSDSPGQGSNE. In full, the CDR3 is CASSDSPGQGSNEQFF.

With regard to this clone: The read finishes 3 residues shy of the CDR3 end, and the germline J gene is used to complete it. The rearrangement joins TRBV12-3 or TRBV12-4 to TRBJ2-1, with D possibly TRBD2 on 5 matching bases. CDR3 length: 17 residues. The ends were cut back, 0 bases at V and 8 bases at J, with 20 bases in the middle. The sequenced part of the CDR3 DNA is TGTGCCAGCAGTTTAGCGCTACGGACTCCGAAAGGCGATGAG. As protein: CASSLALRTPKGDE. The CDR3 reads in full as CASSLALRTPKGDEQFF.

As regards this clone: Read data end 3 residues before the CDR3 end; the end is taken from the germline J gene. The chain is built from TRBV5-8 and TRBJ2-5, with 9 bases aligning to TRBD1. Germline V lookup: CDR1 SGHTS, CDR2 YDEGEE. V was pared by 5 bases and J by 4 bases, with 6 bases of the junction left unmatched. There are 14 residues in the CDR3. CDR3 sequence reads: CASRTGQGTETQYF. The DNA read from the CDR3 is TGTGCCAGCAGAACGGGACAGGGTACAGAGACC.

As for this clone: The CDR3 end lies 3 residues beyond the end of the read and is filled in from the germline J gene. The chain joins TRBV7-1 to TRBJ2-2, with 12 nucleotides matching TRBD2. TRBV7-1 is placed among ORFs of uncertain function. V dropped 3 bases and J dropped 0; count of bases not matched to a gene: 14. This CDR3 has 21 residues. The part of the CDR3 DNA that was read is TGTGCCAGCAGCTCTTACTACCCTTACCTAGCGGGGGGGACGAACACCGGGGAG. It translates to CASSSYYPYLAGGTNTGE. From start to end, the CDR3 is CASSSYYPYLAGGTNTGELFF.

Partial CDR3 DNA: TGTGCCAGCAGCCTACAGGACCTCGCCAATGAG. Protein: CASSLQDLANE. The full-length CDR3 reads as CASSLQDLANEQFF. J is TRBJ2-1 and V is TRBV7-8; D is possibly TRBD1 (5 bases). The sequence runs out 3 residues before the end of the CDR3; the remainder is reconstructed from the germline J gene. The CDR3 consists of 14 residues. Germline loops: CDR1 SGHVS, CDR2 FQNEAQ. V was shortened by 5 bases and J by 6 bases, with 14 bases between the two germline ends.

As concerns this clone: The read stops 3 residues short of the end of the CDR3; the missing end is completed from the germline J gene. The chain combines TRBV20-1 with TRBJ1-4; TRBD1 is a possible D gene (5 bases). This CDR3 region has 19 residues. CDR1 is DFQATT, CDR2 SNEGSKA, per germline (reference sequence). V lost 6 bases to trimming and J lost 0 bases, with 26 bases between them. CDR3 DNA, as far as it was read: TGCAGTGCACCAGGACCCCGTTTCGGGGGAGATGCAACTAATGAAAAA. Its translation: CSAPGPRFGGDATNEK. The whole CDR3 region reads CSAPGPRFGGDATNEKLFF.

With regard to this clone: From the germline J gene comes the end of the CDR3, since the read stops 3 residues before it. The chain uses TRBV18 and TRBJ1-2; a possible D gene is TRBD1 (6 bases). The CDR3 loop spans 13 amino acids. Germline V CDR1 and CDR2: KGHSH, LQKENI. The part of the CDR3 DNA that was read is TGTGCCAGCTCAATCCAGGGGAAATACGAC. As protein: CASSIQGKYD. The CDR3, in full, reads CASSIQGKYDYTF. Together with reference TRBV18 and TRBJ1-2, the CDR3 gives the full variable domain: NAGVMQNPRHLVRRRGQEARLRCSPMKGHSHVYWYRQLPEEGLKFMVYLQKENIIDESGMPKERFSAEFPKEGPSILRIQQVVRGDSAAYFCASSIQGKYDYTFGSGTRLTVV.

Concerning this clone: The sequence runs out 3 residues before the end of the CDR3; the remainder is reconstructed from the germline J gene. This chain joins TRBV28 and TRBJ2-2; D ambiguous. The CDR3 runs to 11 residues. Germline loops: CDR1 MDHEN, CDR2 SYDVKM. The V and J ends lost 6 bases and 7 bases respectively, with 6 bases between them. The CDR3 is CASRIYGELFF. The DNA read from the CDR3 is TGTGCCAGCAGGATCTACGGGGAG.

CDR3 DNA (partial): TGTGCCAGTACCTCTGACAATGAG. Protein product: CASTSDNE. Given in full, the CDR3 is CASTSDNEQFF. The chain employs TRBV19 and TRBJ2-1; D gene ambiguous. The sequenced fragment ends 3 residues before the CDR3 boundary, so the rest is inferred from the germline J gene. The germline V and J ends were trimmed by 7 bases and 5 bases, with 6 bases remaining between them. The CDR3 is 11 amino acids. CDR1 LNHDA and CDR2 SQIVND come from the germline V gene (reference sequence).

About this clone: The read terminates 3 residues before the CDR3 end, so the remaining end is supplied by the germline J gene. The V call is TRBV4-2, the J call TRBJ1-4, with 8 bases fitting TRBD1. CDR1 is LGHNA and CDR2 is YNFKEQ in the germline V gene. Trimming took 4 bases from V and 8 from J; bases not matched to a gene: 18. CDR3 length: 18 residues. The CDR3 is CASSRTGSTTQGLEKLFF. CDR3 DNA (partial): TGTGCCAGCAGCCGGACAGGGTCCACTACACAGGGCCTCGAAAAA.